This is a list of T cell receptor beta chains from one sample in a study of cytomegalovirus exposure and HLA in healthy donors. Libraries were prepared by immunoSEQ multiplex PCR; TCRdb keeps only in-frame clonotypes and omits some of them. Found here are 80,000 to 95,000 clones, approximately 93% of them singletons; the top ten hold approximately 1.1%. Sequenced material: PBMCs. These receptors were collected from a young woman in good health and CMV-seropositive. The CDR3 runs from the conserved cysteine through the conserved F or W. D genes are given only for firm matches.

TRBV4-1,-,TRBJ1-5,CASSQGQLNQPQHF
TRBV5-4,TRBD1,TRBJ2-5,CASSLQGAPETQYF
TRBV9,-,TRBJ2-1,CASSPLTGSLGEFF
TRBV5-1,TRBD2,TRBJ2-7,CASSFGTSGIYEQYF
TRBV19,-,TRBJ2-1,CASKKRSSYNEQFF
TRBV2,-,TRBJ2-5,CASSEPGLGQETQYF
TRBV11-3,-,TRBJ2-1,CASSLSNNNEQFF
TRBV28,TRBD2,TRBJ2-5,CASSLGLAGSETQYF
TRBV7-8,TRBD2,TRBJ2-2,CASSFSALAGGRGIGELFF
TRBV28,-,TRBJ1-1,CASSIPQGGTTEAFF
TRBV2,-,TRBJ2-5,CASSMDTQETQYF
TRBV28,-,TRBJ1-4,CASRENEKLFF
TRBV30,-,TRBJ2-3,CAWSATVKGGTQYF
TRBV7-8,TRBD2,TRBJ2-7,CASSLGLYSYEQYF
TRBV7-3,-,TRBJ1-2,CASSPLGYRDYGYTF
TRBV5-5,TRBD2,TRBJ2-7,CASSTQLAGGYEQYF
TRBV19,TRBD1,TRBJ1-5,CASSRGQLNQPQHF
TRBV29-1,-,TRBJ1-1,CSVTTPQAFF
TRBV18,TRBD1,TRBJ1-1,CASSPPGQELAEAFF
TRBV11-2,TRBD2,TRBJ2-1,CASSLLRTSGSNEQFF
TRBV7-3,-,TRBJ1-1,CASSLGPAANTEAFF
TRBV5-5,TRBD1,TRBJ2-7,CASSLGQGAYEQYF
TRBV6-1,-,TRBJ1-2,CASSALGQSPGGYTF